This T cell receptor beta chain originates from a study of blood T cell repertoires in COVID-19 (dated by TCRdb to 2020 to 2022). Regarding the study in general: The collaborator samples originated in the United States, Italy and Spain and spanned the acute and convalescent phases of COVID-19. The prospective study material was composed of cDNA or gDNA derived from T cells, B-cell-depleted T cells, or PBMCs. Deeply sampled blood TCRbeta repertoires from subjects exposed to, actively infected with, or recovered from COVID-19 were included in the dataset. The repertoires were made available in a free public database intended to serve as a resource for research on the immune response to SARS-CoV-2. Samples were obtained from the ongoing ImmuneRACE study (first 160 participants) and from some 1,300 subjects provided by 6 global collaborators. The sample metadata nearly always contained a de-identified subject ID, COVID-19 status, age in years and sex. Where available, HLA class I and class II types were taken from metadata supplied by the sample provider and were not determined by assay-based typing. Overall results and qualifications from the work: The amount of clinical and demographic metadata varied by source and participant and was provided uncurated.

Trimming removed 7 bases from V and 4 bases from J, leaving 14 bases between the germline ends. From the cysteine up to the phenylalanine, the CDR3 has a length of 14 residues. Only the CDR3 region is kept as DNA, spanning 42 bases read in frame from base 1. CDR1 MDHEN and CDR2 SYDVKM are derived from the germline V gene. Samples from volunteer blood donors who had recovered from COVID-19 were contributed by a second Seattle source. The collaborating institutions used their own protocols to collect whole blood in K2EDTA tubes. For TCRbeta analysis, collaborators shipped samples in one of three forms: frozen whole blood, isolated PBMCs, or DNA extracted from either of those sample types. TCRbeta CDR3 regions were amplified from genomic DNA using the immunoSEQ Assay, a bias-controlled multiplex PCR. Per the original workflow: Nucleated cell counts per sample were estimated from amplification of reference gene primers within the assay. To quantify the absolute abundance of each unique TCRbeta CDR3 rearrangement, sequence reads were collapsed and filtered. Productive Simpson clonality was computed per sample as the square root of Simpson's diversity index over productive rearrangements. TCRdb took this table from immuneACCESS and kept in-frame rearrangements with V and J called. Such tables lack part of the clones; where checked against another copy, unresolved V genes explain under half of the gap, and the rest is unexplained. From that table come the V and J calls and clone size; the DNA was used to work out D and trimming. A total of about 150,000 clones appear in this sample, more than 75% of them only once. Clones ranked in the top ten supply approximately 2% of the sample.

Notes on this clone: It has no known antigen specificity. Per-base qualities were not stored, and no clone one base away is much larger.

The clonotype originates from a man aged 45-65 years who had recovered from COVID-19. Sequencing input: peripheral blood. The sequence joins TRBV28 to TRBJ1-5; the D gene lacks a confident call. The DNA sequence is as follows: TGTGCCAGCACCACGGGTTTCTGGAATCAGCCCCAGCATTTT. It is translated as CASTTGFWNQPQHF.